This TCR beta chain was documented in a study of blood T cell repertoires in COVID-19. Study-level background: Researchers got acute and convalescent COVID-19 samples from the United States, Italy and Spain. Sample material is recorded as cDNA or gDNA derived from T cells, B-cell-depleted T cells, or PBMCs.

Only in-frame clones appear in the TCRdb table, and some are missing; sequencing was by immunoSEQ multiplex PCR. Among approximately 120,000 clones listed, around 82% were seen once. This clone was detected only a few times. The ends lost 2 bases at V and 5 bases at J; junction bases unmatched: 7. Germline values: CDR1 MNHEY, CDR2 SVGEGT. This CDR3 is 15 amino acids long. This TCR was sampled from a human donor in a cohort sampled during active or convalescent COVID-19. Material for sequencing was peripheral blood. This sequence joins TRBV6-2 or TRBV6-3 and TRBJ2-5, with 8 bases that match TRBD1. The chain's CDR3 is CASSYPTGVFETQYF. In DNA form, the CDR3 reads TGTGCCAGCAGTTACCCGACAGGGGTGTTCGAGACCCAGTACTTC.